What follows are 14 T cell receptor beta chains derived from one specimen sequenced in a study of beta chain features in type 1 diabetes. What these receptors recognize is not known. Since all of the isolated RNA was reverse transcribed, expressed TCRB transcripts were what got sequenced. Data came from immunoSEQ multiplex PCR; TCRdb stores just in-frame clones and leaves some out. The sample has roughly 260,000 clones; around 21% are singletons. Study observations and caveats: For Type 1 diabetes patients, all four CD4+ subsets carried TCRB CDR3s that were moderately but significantly shorter.

What was sequenced was naive CD4+ T cells from blood. The source is a woman in her thirties or forties with type 1 diabetes.

The CDR3 spells CATGKRVPNTEAFF. The DNA for the CDR3 is TGTGCCACCGGGAAGAGGGTCCCGAACACTGAAGCTTTCTTT. This rearrangement joins TRBV6-5 to TRBJ1-1; D gene unclear. Germline CDR1 reads MNHEY; CDR2 reads SVGAGI. CDR3 length equals 14 residues. Trimming took off 10 bases at V and 1 base at J, with 16 bases between the two ends.

This chain connects TRBV5-1 to TRBJ1-2, with D possibly matching TRBD1 (5 bases). V lost 0 bases and J 8 bases, leaving 8 bases between the germline ends. This CDR3 region has 12 residues. Germline CDR1 SGHRS, CDR2 YFSETQ. The CDR3 loop reads CASSLEGPGYTF. The CDR3, as DNA: TGCGCCAGCAGCTTGGAGGGGCCGGGCTACACCTTC.

The rearrangement uses TRBV7-3 and TRBJ2-1; 7 positions agree with TRBD2. CDR3 length: 15 amino acids. Losses at the gene ends were 2 bases for V and 0 bases for J; bases not matched to a gene: 1. CDR1 and CDR2 from the germline V gene are SGHTA and FQGTGA. CDR3 in DNA: TGTGCCAGCAGCTTATGGACTAGCTCCTACAATGAGCAGTTCTTC. It yields the protein CASSLWTSSYNEQFF.

This clone was seen more than once but under ten times. The chain joins TRBV4-1 to TRBJ1-5; TRBD1 matches 7 bases. Germline V gene lookup returns CDR1 MGHRA and CDR2 YSYEKL. This CDR3 contains 17 residues. J was trimmed by 4 bases and V by 4 bases; bases with no gene match: 13. DNA for the CDR3: TGCGCCAGCAGCCCGAGGGCGGGACAGTTTGTTAATCAGCCCCAGCATTTT. Translation: CASSPRAGQFVNQPQHF.

The chain combines TRBV20-1 with TRBJ2-1; the D is unclear. CDR3 length: 11 residues. The V gene lost 2 bases and the J gene lost 8 bases, with 7 bases spanning the gap. The germline gives CDR1 DFQATT, CDR2 SNEGSKA (reference sequence). The CDR3 nucleotides are TGCAGTGCTAGAACCTATTATGAGCAGTTCTTC. It encodes CSARTYYEQFF.

This clone showed up just a few times. The gene calls are TRBV13 and TRBJ1-6, with D perhaps TRBD1 (6 bases). Looked up from germline, CDR1 is PRHDT and CDR2 is FYEKMQ (reference sequence). Trimming stripped 6 bases from V and 10 bases from J, with 13 bases between. This CDR3 is built from 13 residues. The CDR3, as DNA: TGTGCCAGCAGGACAGGTGAGAGGTCACCCCTCCACTTT. This encodes CASRTGERSPLHF.

This clone was detected a few times. The V and J genes are TRBV30 and TRBJ1-2; D gene ambiguous. This CDR3 spans 11 amino acids. V was clipped by 2 bases and J by 6 bases, with 7 bases between them. Germline lookup yields CDR1 GTSNPN and CDR2 SVGIG (reference sequence). The CDR3 region is CAWSPFHGYTF. CDR3 coding DNA: TGTGCCTGGAGTCCGTTCCATGGCTACACCTTC.

The chain employs TRBV19 and TRBJ2-1, with 8 bases matching TRBD1. V lost 3 bases, J lost 5 bases, and 6 bases stayed unmatched. This CDR3 is 15 amino acids long. Germline CDR1 is LNHDA and CDR2 is SQIVND (reference sequence). CDR3 nucleotide sequence: TGTGCCAGTAGTATCCGACAGGGGTCCCACAATGAGCAGTTCTTC. Protein sequence: CASSIRQGSHNEQFF.

This clone has more than one count but fewer than ten. The chain links TRBV6-5 to TRBJ2-6; D perhaps matches TRBD1 (6 bases). The CDR3 extends over 15 amino acids. V was cut by 6 bases and J by 0 bases, with 9 bases left in between. Germline assignment: CDR1 MNHEY and CDR2 SVGAGI. The CDR3 bases are TGTGCCAGCAGGACAGGAACCTCTGGGGCCAACGTCCTGACTTTC. Amino acids: CASRTGTSGANVLTF.

The chain combines TRBV5-4 with TRBJ1-6, with 7 bases matching TRBD1. This CDR3 is 16 amino acids long. Germline values: CDR1 SGHNT, CDR2 YYREEE (reference sequence). V shed 0 bases and J 10 bases; nucleotides not matched to a gene: 10. The CDR3 protein is CASSLDGLTGQSPLHF. The CDR3 bases are TGTGCCAGCAGCTTGGACGGACTGACAGGGCAATCACCCCTCCACTTT.

The V and J genes are TRBV7-2 and TRBJ2-7, with TRBD2 identical over 15 bases. V lost 4 bases to trimming and J lost 7 bases; unmatched junction nucleotides: 5. Germline V gene data show CDR1 as SGHTA and CDR2 as FQGNSA. The CDR3 extends over 15 amino acids. The CDR3 sequence is CASSSIGTSGREQYF. The CDR3 DNA follows: TGTGCCAGCAGCTCCATCGGGACTAGCGGGAGGGAGCAGTACTTC.

There are a few counts of this clone. The rearrangement joins TRBV5-1 to TRBJ1-2, with D unclear. Trimming pared 4 bases from V and 6 bases from J, leaving 16 bases between. The V gene's germline CDR1 is SGHRS and CDR2 YFSETQ. This CDR3 region has 14 residues. CDR3 DNA: TGCGCCAGCAGCCCCAGCCCCGGCGGCGATGGCTACACCTTC. This encodes CASSPSPGGDGYTF.

This clone was observed a few times. The chain employs TRBV6-1 and TRBJ1-4, with D hard to call. The germline V gene encodes CDR1 MNHNS and CDR2 SASEGT. V lost 4 bases and J 6 bases, leaving 12 bases between the germline ends. This CDR3 is 14 amino acids long. The CDR3 DNA reads TGTGCCAGCAGTGCCGGTGTGAGGGATGAAAAACTGTTTTTT. Its protein is CASSAGVRDEKLFF.

This rearrangement joins TRBV30 to TRBJ2-1, with TRBD2 matching 10 bases. V lost 2 bases to trimming and J lost 10 bases; unmatched junction nucleotides: 5. Germline values: CDR1 GTSNPN, CDR2 SVGIG (reference sequence). The CDR3 is 13 amino acids. The CDR3 here is CAWSTVGLAEQFF. The CDR3, as DNA: TGTGCCTGGAGTACGGTGGGACTAGCGGAGCAGTTCTTC.